Below, 24 T cell receptor beta chains from the same sample are listed, as sequenced in a study of graft-versus-host responses after intestinal transplantation. The assay was immunoSEQ multiplex PCR, and TCRdb's table has in-frame clones only and misses some. The sample shows under 100,000 clones, about 93% of them seen only once. For these receptors, no antigen is known. The sample was unstimulated CD8+ T cells sorted from spleen or lymph node cells, taken before transplant. The receptors shown here come from a human donor who was the organ donor for an intestinal transplant.

This chain links TRBV29-1 with TRBJ2-1; 8 bases are shared with TRBD1. Germline CDR1 is SQVTM and CDR2 is ANQGSEA. With V trimmed by 1 base and J by 9 bases, 2 bases remained unmatched. CDR3 length: 12 amino acids. DNA for the CDR3: TGCAGCGTTGAAGCAGGGGGCACTGAGCAGTTCTTC. Its translation: CSVEAGGTEQFF.

V and J are TRBV15 and TRBJ2-5; 8 bases map to TRBD2. CDR1 is LNHNV, CDR2 YYDKDF, per germline (reference sequence). Germline trimming cut 7 bases from V and 5 bases from J; bases unmatched to any gene: 6. The CDR3 is 13 residues long. In nucleotides, the CDR3 is TGTGCCACCAAGCAGCGGGGGTGGGAGACCCAGTACTTC. As protein: CATKQRGWETQYF.

The chain carries TRBV7-9 and TRBJ1-2; possible D gene TRBD1, 6 bases. CDR3 length equals 14 residues. Deletions cut 4 bases from V and 3 bases from J, with 12 bases between. Germline V CDR1 and CDR2: SEHNR, FQNEAQ (reference sequence). CDR3 DNA: TGTGCCAGCAGCTCCGGGACACTTCACTATGGCTACACCTTC. Its protein product is CASSSGTLHYGYTF.

The chain recombines TRBV2 with TRBJ1-2, with D perhaps matching TRBD1 (5 bases). This CDR3 has 14 residues. V was pared by 9 bases and J by 4 bases, with 18 bases between. The germline CDR1 and CDR2 sequences are SNHLY and FYNNEI. In nucleotides, the CDR3 is TGTGCCAGGGGAGATATGGGGACTGTCTATGGCTACACCTTC. Translated, it gives CARGDMGTVYGYTF. The full variable domain, completed using reference TRBV2 and TRBJ1-2, is EPEVTQTPSHQVTQMGQEVILRCVPISNHLYFYWYRQILGQKVEFLVSFYNNEISEKSEIFDDQFSVERPDGSNFTLKIRSTKLEDSAMYFCARGDMGTVYGYTFGSGTRLTVV.

The J gene is TRBJ1-1, the V gene TRBV27; TRBD1 matches at 7 bases. V lost 6 bases to trimming and J lost 6 bases; unmatched junction nucleotides: 7. The CDR3 totals 13 residues. CDR1 and CDR2 (germline): MNHEY, SMNVEV (reference sequence). CDR3 DNA: TGTGCCAGCAGGCTAACAGGGGAGGCTGAAGCTTTCTTT. This translates into CASRLTGEAEAFF.

This clone has only one observation. The chain recombines TRBV19 with TRBJ1-5; D perhaps matches TRBD1 (5 bases). The V and J ends lost 3 bases and 2 bases respectively, with 8 bases between them. CDR1 and CDR2 (germline): LNHDA, SQIVND (reference sequence). The length of the CDR3 is 14 residues. In DNA form, the CDR3 reads TGTGCCAGTAGTATTCCACAGGGCAATCAGCCCCAGCATTTT. Translation: CASSIPQGNQPQHF.

This chain joins TRBV5-4 and TRBJ2-7; 7 bases fit TRBD2. This CDR3 spans 14 amino acids. Germline V lookup: CDR1 SGHNT, CDR2 YYREEE (reference sequence). With 2 bases clipped from V and 5 bases from J, the junction kept 7 bases outside the gene matches. The CDR3 here is CASSFGRLHDEQYF. The CDR3 DNA sequence: TGTGCCAGCAGCTTCGGGAGGCTACACGACGAGCAGTACTTC.

The rearrangement links TRBV6-5 to TRBJ2-1, with 11 nucleotides matching TRBD2. The CDR3 consists of 14 residues. Losses at the gene ends were 5 bases for V and 9 bases for J; bases not matched to a gene: 6. Germline V gene sequence: CDR1 MNHEY, CDR2 SVGAGI. CDR3 in amino acids: CASSTLAGGAEQFF. In nucleotides, the CDR3 is TGTGCCAGCAGTACCCTAGCGGGGGGAGCTGAGCAGTTCTTC.

The chain joins TRBV2 to TRBJ2-7; D gene ambiguous. The V end was cut by 5 bases, the J end by 3 bases, with 14 bases between. The CDR3 spans 14 residues. Per the germline V gene, CDR1 is SNHLY and CDR2 is FYNNEI. The CDR3 spells CASSRSLEFYEQYF. The CDR3 bases are TGTGCCAGCAGTCGGTCCCTTGAGTTCTACGAGCAGTACTTC. Full variable domain (missing parts from reference TRBV2 and TRBJ2-7): EPEVTQTPSHQVTQMGQEVILRCVPISNHLYFYWYRQILGQKVEFLVSFYNNEISEKSEIFDDQFSVERPDGSNFTLKIRSTKLEDSAMYFCASSRSLEFYEQYFGPGTRLTVT.

The CDR3 DNA reads as TGTGCCTGGAGTGTCGGGGGCGAGCAGTACTTC. This codes for CAWSVGGEQYF. The chain recombines TRBV30 with TRBJ2-7, with a weak D call TRBD2 (6 bases). Germline V gives CDR1 GTSNPN, CDR2 SVGIG (reference sequence). V was pared by 0 bases and J by 6 bases, with 6 bases between. The CDR3 has 11 amino acids.

This chain connects TRBV4-3 to TRBJ1-2, with D possibly being TRBD1 (5 bases). Germline values: CDR1 LGHNA, CDR2 YSLEER. V lost 0 bases and J lost 3, with 17 bases in between. This CDR3 spans 17 amino acids. This CDR3 reads CASSQDPDTRLDYGYTF. The CDR3 coding sequence is TGCGCCAGCAGCCAAGACCCGGACACTCGCTTAGACTATGGCTACACCTTC.

The V gene is TRBV27, the J gene TRBJ2-1; 11 bases line up with TRBD2. Germline CDR1 is MNHEY and CDR2 is SMNVEV (reference sequence). V lost 6 bases and J lost 1; bases outside the gene matches: 11. The CDR3 length is 18 residues. The chain's CDR3 is CASSTRLAGTPSYNEQFF. The CDR3 DNA sequence: TGTGCCAGCAGCACTAGACTAGCGGGAACGCCTTCCTACAATGAGCAGTTCTTC.

The J gene is TRBJ1-5, the V gene TRBV28, with TRBD1 as a possible D gene (6 bases). The CDR3 loop spans 18 amino acids. CDR1 and CDR2 (germline): MDHEN, SYDVKM. Trimming took off 5 bases at V and 3 bases at J, with 23 bases between the two ends. CDR3 bases: TGTGCCAGCAGTCCTCTGGACAGACCTAATTCGTACAATCAGCCCCAGCATTTT. This encodes CASSPLDRPNSYNQPQHF. Variable domain in full (rest from reference TRBV28 and TRBJ1-5): DVKVTQSSRYLVKRTGEKVFLECVQDMDHENMFWYRQDPGLGLRLIYFSYDVKMKEKGDIPEGYSVSREKKERFSLILESASTNQTSMYLCASSPLDRPNSYNQPQHFGDGTRLSIL.

The J gene is TRBJ1-1, the V gene TRBV6-5; the D is unclear. V dropped 4 bases and J dropped 6 bases, with 12 bases sitting between them. CDR3 length equals 13 residues. Germline values: CDR1 MNHEY, CDR2 SVGAGI. CDR3 amino acids: CASSFGKEAEAFF. The CDR3 DNA reads as TGTGCCAGCAGTTTCGGGAAGGAGGCTGAAGCTTTCTTT.

The rearrangement uses TRBV27 and TRBJ2-5; 8 nucleotides align to TRBD1. There are 14 residues in the CDR3. CDR1 is MNHEY and CDR2 is SMNVEV in the germline V gene (reference sequence). J gave up 4 bases and V 3 bases, and 4 bases lay outside the gene matches. The CDR3, as DNA: TGTGCCAGCAGTTTCGGACAGGGCGTAGAGACCCAGTACTTC. As protein: CASSFGQGVETQYF.

This sequence joins TRBV19 and TRBJ2-7, with D perhaps TRBD1 (6 bases). Looked up from germline, CDR1 is LNHDA and CDR2 is SQIVND (reference sequence). Trimming took 5 bases from V and 5 from J, leaving 13 bases between them. This CDR3 spans 13 amino acids. CDR3 nucleotides: TGTGCCAGTAGTGACTGGACAGCCGACGAGCAGTACTTC. Amino acids: CASSDWTADEQYF.

V gene TRBV7-9 combines with J gene TRBJ2-1, with TRBD2 as a possible D gene (5 bases). CDR3 size: 16 residues. The V gene's germline CDR1 is SEHNR and CDR2 FQNEAQ (reference sequence). V gave up 4 bases and J gave up 4 bases, with 17 bases separating them. Here the CDR3 reads CASSSSGILPYNEQFF. Here the CDR3 DNA reads TGTGCCAGCAGCTCTTCCGGGATTCTACCGTACAATGAGCAGTTCTTC.

The chain links TRBV19 to TRBJ1-5; D is ambiguous. This CDR3 has 14 residues. V shed 8 bases and J shed 0 bases, with 11 bases lying between them. Germline V gene sequence: CDR1 LNHDA, CDR2 SQIVND (reference sequence). The CDR3 DNA reads as TGTGCCAGTTCCCGACGGGATAGCAATCAGCCCCAGCATTTT. Amino acid sequence: CASSRRDSNQPQHF.

This chain joins TRBV6-6 and TRBJ1-1; D call uncertain. The V end lost 4 bases, the J end lost 5 bases, and 8 bases lay between the germline ends. Germline V gene sequence: CDR1 MNHNY, CDR2 SVGAGI (reference sequence). The CDR3 covers 12 residues. The chain's CDR3 is CASSSGRTEAFF. CDR3 nucleotides: TGTGCCAGCAGTTCTGGGAGGACTGAAGCTTTCTTT.

The V call is TRBV7-8, the J call TRBJ1-4, with TRBD1 matching 7 bases. Germline lookup yields CDR1 SGHVS and CDR2 FQNEAQ. After removal of 2 bases from V and 7 bases from J, the junction contained 4 bases not matched to a gene. This CDR3 is 14 amino acids long. This chain's CDR3 is CASSLSAGGEKLFF. The CDR3 coding sequence is TGTGCCAGCAGCTTATCGGCAGGGGGTGAAAAACTGTTTTTT.

V is TRBV29-1 and J is TRBJ2-7, with D possibly being TRBD2 (6 bases). The CDR3 is 11 amino acids. The germline V gene encodes CDR1 SQVTM and CDR2 ANQGSEA. V lost 5 bases to trimming and J lost 6 bases, with 11 bases between them. This chain's CDR3 is CSVSASVEQYF. The DNA for the CDR3 is TGCAGCGTTTCGGCTAGCGTCGAGCAGTACTTC.

The chain combines TRBV10-3 with TRBJ2-3, with 9 bases fitting TRBD2. This CDR3 has 13 residues. The germline V gene has CDR1 ENHRY and CDR2 SYGVKD. With 6 bases clipped from V and 4 bases from J, the junction kept 2 bases outside the gene matches. In nucleotides, the CDR3 is TGTGCCATCAGGAGCGGGAGGCCAGATACGCAGTATTTT. It translates to CAIRSGRPDTQYF.

This chain joins TRBV6-6 and TRBJ1-6; D is perhaps TRBD1 (6 bases). Between the trimmed V and J ends, which lost 6 bases and 13 bases, there was a span of 25 bases. Per germline, CDR1 MNHNY and CDR2 SVGAGI (reference sequence). The CDR3 loop spans 16 amino acids. This CDR3 is CASSQNRARVRAPLHF. The CDR3 coding sequence is TGTGCCAGCAGCCAAAACAGGGCTCGCGTACGTGCCCCCCTCCACTTT.

The chain has TRBV7-9 and TRBJ2-1; no clear D. Germline lookup yields CDR1 SEHNR and CDR2 FQNEAQ (reference sequence). The length of the CDR3 is 16 residues. With 5 bases removed from V and 0 bases from J, the gap between germline ends came to 14 bases. Here the CDR3 reads CASSNTPRSSYNEQFF. DNA for the CDR3: TGTGCCAGCAGCAACACGCCCCGGAGCTCCTACAATGAGCAGTTCTTC.